The T cell receptor beta chain described here comes from a study of CD8 T cells in Susac syndrome. Germline CDR1 and CDR2: SQVTM and ANQGSEA. V lost 7 bases, J lost 4 bases, and 8 bases stayed unmatched. The CDR3 is 13 residues long. Reverse transcription of about 0.45 to 1 ug RNA was performed with random hexamers. MiXCR, run by TCRdb on the immunoSEQ multiplex PCR reads, gives a single entry per CDR3 protein. Here the sample spans approximately 170,000 distinct CDR3 sequences, approximately 95% being singletons. This rearrangement joins TRBV29-1 to TRBJ2-7, with 9 nucleotides matching TRBD1. Sequencing was done on a sample of CD4+ T cells from PBMCs. The receptor was isolated from a human donor with multiple sclerosis. CDR3: CSAGTGRTYEQYF. The CDR3 nucleotides read TGCAGCGCTGGGACAGGGAGGACGTACGAGCAGTACTTC.